This T cell receptor (beta chain) was recorded in a study of CD8 T cells in Susac syndrome. The V gene's germline CDR1 is DFQATT and CDR2 SNEGSKA (reference sequence). V was cut by 1 base and J by 5 bases, with 9 bases left in between. The CDR3 spans 12 residues. The RNA, roughly 0.5 to 1 ug, was put through reverse transcription using random hexamers. TCR beta CDR3 was amplified by immunoSEQ covering 54 Vbeta and 13 Jbeta. MiXCR, applied by TCRdb to the immunoSEQ multiplex PCR reads, yields one record per CDR3 protein. Here the sample spans 120,000 to 150,000 distinct CDR3 sequences, around 94% being singletons. TCR beta sequences were obtained from blood CD8+ and CD4+ T cells.

V gene TRBV20-1 combines with J gene TRBJ2-7; possibly TRBD2 for D (6 bases). The source is a human donor in good health. The sample consisted of CD4+ T cells from PBMCs. The CDR3 region is CSARVLANEQYF. The CDR3 coding sequence is TGCAGTGCTAGAGTTCTAGCGAACGAGCAGTACTTC.